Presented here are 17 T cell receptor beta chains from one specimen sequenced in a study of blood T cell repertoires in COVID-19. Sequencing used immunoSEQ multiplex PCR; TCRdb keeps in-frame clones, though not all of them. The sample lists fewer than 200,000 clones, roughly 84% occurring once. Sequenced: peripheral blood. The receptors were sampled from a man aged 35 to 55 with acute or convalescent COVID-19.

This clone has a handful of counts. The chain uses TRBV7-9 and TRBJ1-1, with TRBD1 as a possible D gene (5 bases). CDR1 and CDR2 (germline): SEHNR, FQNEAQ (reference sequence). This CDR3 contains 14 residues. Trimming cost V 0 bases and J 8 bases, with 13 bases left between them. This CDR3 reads CASSLALQGTEAFF. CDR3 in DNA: TGTGCCAGCAGCTTAGCTCTCCAGGGCACCGAAGCTTTCTTT.

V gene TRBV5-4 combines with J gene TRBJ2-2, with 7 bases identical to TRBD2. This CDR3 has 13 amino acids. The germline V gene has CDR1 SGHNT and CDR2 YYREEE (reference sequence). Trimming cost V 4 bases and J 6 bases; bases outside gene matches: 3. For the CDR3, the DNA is TGTGCCAGCAGCCCCCGGGGGGCCGGGGAGCTGTTTTTT. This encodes CASSPRGAGELFF. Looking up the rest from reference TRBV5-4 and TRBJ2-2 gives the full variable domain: ETGVTQSPTHLIKTRGQQVTLRCSSQSGHNTVSWYQQALGQGPQFIFQYYREEENGRGNFPPRFSGLQFPNYSSELNVNALELDDSALYLCASSPRGAGELFFGEGSRLTVL.

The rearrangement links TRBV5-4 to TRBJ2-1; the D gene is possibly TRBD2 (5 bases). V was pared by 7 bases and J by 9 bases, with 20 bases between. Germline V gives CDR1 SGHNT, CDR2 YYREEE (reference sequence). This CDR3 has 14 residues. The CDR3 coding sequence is TGTGCCAGCCGGAGCTTCGAAGAACTAGGTGAGCAGTTCTTC. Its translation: CASRSFEELGEQFF.

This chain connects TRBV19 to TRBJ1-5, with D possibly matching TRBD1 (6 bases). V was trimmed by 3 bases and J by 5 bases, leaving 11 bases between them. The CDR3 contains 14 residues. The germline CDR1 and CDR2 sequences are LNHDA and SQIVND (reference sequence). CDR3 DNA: TGTGCCAGTAGTATCAGACAGGTGGATCAGCCCCAGCATTTT. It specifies CASSIRQVDQPQHF.

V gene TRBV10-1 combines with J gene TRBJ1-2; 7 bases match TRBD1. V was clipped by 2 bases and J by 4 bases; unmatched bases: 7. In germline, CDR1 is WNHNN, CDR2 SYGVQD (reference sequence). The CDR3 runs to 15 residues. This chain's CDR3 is CASSERRGPIYGYTF. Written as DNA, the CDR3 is TGCGCCAGCAGTGAGAGGAGGGGGCCCATCTATGGCTACACCTTC.

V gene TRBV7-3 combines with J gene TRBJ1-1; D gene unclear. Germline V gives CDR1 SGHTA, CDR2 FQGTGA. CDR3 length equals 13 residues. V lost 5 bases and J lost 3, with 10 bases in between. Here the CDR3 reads CASSPGRDTEAFF. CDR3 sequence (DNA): TGTGCCAGCAGCCCGGGGAGGGACACTGAAGCTTTCTTT.

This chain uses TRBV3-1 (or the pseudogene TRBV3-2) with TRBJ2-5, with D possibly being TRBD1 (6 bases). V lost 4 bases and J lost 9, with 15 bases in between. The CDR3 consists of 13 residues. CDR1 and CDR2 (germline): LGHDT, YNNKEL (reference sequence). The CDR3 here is CASSLDVKGAQYF. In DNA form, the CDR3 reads TGTGCCAGCAGCCTGGATGTGAAGGGGGCCCAGTACTTC.

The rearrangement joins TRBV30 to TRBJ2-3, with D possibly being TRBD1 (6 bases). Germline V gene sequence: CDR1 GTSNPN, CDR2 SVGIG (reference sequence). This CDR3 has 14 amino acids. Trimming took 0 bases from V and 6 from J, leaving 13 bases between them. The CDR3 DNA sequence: TGTGCCTGGAGTGTACAGGGTTACGGGGATACGCAGTATTTT. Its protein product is CAWSVQGYGDTQYF.

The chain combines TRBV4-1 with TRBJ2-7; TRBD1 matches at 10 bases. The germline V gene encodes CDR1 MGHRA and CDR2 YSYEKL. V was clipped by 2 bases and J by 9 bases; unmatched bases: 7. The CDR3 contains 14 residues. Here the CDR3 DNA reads TGCGCCAGCAGCCAACCGGGACAGGGGACGGGGCAGTACTTC. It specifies CASSQPGQGTGQYF.

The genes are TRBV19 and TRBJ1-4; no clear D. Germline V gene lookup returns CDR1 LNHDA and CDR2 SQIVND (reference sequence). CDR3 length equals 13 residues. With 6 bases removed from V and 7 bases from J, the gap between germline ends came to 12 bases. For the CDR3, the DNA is TGTGCCAGTAGCGAGGAGAGAATTGAAAAACTGTTTTTT. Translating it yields CASSEERIEKLFF.

The CDR3 bases are TGTGCCAGCAGCTACGGGACAGGGAATAATTCACCCCTCCACTTT. Amino acid sequence: CASSYGTGNNSPLHF. The genes are TRBV3-1 (or the pseudogene TRBV3-2) and TRBJ1-6; TRBD1 aligns across 9 bases. The V gene's germline CDR1 is LGHDT and CDR2 YNNKEL (reference sequence). This CDR3 has 15 residues. Germline trimming cut 5 bases from V and 5 bases from J; bases unmatched to any gene: 4.

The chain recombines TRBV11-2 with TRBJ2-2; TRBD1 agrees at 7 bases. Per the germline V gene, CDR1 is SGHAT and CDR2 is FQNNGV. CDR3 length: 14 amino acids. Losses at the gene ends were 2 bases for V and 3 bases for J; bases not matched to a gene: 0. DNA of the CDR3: TGTGCCAGCAGCTTAAGGGGGCACACCGGGGAGCTGTTTTTT. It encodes CASSLRGHTGELFF.

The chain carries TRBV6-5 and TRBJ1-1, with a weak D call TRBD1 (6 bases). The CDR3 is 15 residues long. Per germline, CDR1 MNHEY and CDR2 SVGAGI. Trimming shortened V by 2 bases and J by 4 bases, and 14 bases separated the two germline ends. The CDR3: CASSYPRGGRTEAFF. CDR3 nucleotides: TGTGCCAGCAGTTACCCCCGCGGGGGCCGCACTGAAGCTTTCTTT.

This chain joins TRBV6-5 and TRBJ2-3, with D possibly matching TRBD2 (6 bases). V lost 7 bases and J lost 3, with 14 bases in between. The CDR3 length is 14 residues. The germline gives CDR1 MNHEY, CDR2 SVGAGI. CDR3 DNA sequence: TGTGCCAGCACTCCGGAGGGTTATACAGATACGCAGTATTTT. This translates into CASTPEGYTDTQYF.

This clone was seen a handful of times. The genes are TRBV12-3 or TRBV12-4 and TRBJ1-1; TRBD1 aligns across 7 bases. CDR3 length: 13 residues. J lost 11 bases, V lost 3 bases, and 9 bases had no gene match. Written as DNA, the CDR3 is TGTGCCAGCAGTTTGGGACAGTTCCCATCCGCTTTCTTT. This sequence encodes CASSLGQFPSAFF.

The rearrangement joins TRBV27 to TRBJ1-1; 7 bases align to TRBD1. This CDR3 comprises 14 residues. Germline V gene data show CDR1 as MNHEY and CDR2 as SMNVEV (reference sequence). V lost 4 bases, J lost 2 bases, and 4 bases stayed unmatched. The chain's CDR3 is CASSSQGTNTEAFF. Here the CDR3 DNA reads TGTGCCAGCAGTTCACAGGGGACTAACACTGAAGCTTTCTTT.

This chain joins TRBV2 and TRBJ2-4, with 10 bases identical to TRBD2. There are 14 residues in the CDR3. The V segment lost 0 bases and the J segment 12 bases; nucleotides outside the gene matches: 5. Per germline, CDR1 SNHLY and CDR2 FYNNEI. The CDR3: CASSEAKRGGAQYF. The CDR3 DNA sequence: TGTGCCAGCAGTGAAGCAAAGCGGGGGGGCGCTCAGTACTTC.